The rows below give T cell receptor beta chains drawn from one sample of a study of CD8+ T cells in alopecia areata. Profiled with immunoSEQ multiplex PCR; TCRdb holds only in-frame clones, not every one. The sample carries some 51,000 clones, around 96% recorded once. Sequences were derived from CD8+ T cells sorted from blood, sampled at week 0. The receptors here all came from a human donor with alopecia areata. The CDR3 runs from the conserved cysteine through the conserved F or W. The D gene is left open where the match is weak. Some rows have no size entry. The others give once, few or many, or a class for an expanded clone.

V gene,clone size,D gene,J gene,CDR3 DNA,CDR3 protein
TRBV4-3,NA,TRBD2,TRBJ2-3,TGCGCCAGCAGCCAAGATCGGCTAGCGGGGGGTGGTACAGATACGCAGTATTTT,CASSQDRLAGGGTDTQYF
TRBV7-9,NA,NA,TRBJ2-7,TGTGCCAGCAGCTTAGAAGGAACCGAGCAGTACTTC,CASSLEGTEQYF
TRBV6-5,NA,NA,TRBJ2-7,TGTGCCAGCAGTTACTCCGACAGATCGGGTTACGAGCAGTACTTC,CASSYSDRSGYEQYF
TRBV7-8,NA,NA,TRBJ2-1,TGTGCCAGCAGCTTAGGTGGCGGGAATGAGCAGTTCTTC,CASSLGGGNEQFF
TRBV7-8,NA,TRBD2,TRBJ2-1,TGTGCCAGCAGCTTACTAGCGGGGGCTACAAGGGAGCAGTTCTTC,CASSLLAGATREQFF
TRBV5-1,once,TRBD2,TRBJ2-7,TGCGCCAGCAGCTTAGCGGGGAGCTCCTACGAGCAGTACTTC,CASSLAGSSYEQYF
TRBV5-6,once,NA,TRBJ2-7,TGTGCCAGCAGCCGGGGCGACGAGCAGTACTTC,CASSRGDEQYF
TRBV7-3,NA,NA,TRBJ1-6,TGTGCCAGCAGCTTAAGCGGGGAAGTTGGTTCACCCCTCCACTTT,CASSLSGEVGSPLHF
TRBV7-8,NA,NA,TRBJ2-7,TGTGCCAGCAGCTTAGAAGCCAGGGTGGGATCCTACGAGCAGTACTTC,CASSLEARVGSYEQYF
TRBV13,NA,NA,TRBJ1-6,TGTGCCAGCAGCTTAGGCGGGGGGCGAAGATCACCCCTCCACTTT,CASSLGGGRRSPLHF
TRBV4-1,once,TRBD1,TRBJ1-1,TGCGCCAGCACCGCCTCCGGGACAGGTAAAGCTTTCTTT,CASTASGTGKAFF
TRBV10-3,NA,TRBD1,TRBJ2-7,TGTGCCATCAGTGTCCGGACAGGGACCCCCAACGAGCAGTACTTC,CAISVRTGTPNEQYF
TRBV6-5,NA,TRBD1,TRBJ1-2,TGTGCCAGCACAGGACAGGATTATGGCTACACCTTC,CASTGQDYGYTF
TRBV2,NA,NA,TRBJ2-2,TGTGCCAGCATACCGGGACAATCGTACACCGGGGAGCTGTTTTTT,CASIPGQSYTGELFF
TRBV7-9,NA,NA,TRBJ1-4,TGTGCCAGCAGCTTAGGAGGACGGTTTAATGAAAAACTGTTTTTT,CASSLGGRFNEKLFF
TRBV7-2,NA,TRBD2,TRBJ2-5,TGTGCCAGCAGCTTCAGCGGGGGGGCCTGGGAGACCCAGTACTTC,CASSFSGGAWETQYF
TRBV4-3,NA,NA,TRBJ1-1,TGCGCCAGCAGCCAAGATCGGGGCACTGAAGCTTTCTTT,CASSQDRGTEAFF
TRBV11-2,once,NA,TRBJ2-7,TGTGCCAGCAGCTTGACTCCCGCGAGGGGGGTACGGGAGCAGTACTTC,CASSLTPARGVREQYF
TRBV10-2,NA,NA,TRBJ2-7,TGCGCCAGCAGTGTACAGGGAAGGTACGAGCAGTACTTC,CASSVQGRYEQYF
TRBV4-1,few,TRBD2,TRBJ2-1,TGCGCCAGCAGCCAGGAATTAGCGGGGGGAAACAATGAGCAGTTCTTC,CASSQELAGGNNEQFF
TRBV6-6,NA,TRBD1,TRBJ2-5,TGTGCCAGCAGTTTCGGACAGGGCCAAGAGACCCAGTACTTC,CASSFGQGQETQYF
TRBV7-6,once,NA,TRBJ2-1,TGTGCCAGCAGCTTAGCGTCAATGGGCGGGGTAAGCTCCTACAATGAGCAGTTCTTC,CASSLASMGGVSSYNEQFF
TRBV5-1,NA,TRBD1,TRBJ1-1,TGCGCCAGCAGCTTGGCGGCGACAGGGAGTGGAACTGAAGCTTTCTTT,CASSLAATGSGTEAFF
TRBV7-8,NA,NA,TRBJ2-7,TGTGCCAGCAGCCCAGATGGGTATAGCTCCTACGAGCAGTACTTC,CASSPDGYSSYEQYF
TRBV4-1,NA,NA,TRBJ2-7,TGCGCCAGCAGCCAAGATGAGTTACAGTTCGCCTACGAGCAGTACTTC,CASSQDELQFAYEQYF
TRBV7-2,once,TRBD1,TRBJ2-4,TGTGCCAGCAGCTCTGGGGTCGACAGGGAGCCAGATAGCAACATTCAGTACTTC,CASSSGVDREPDSNIQYF
TRBV13,NA,NA,TRBJ1-5,TGTGCCAGCAGCTGCAGGAATCAGCATTTT,CASSCRNQHF
TRBV15,once,NA,TRBJ2-7,TGTGCCACCAGCGAGAGGGTAAACTCCTACGAGCAGTACTTC,CATSERVNSYEQYF
TRBV15,NA,NA,TRBJ2-7,TGTGCCACCAGCAGAGATGGGGCCGGGAACAACTTC,CATSRDGAGNNF
TRBV16,NA,TRBD1,TRBJ1-2,TGTGCCAGCAGCCAATGGGGACAGGGACCTAACTATGGCTACACCTTC,CASSQWGQGPNYGYTF
TRBV7-9,NA,NA,TRBJ2-1,TGTGCCAGCAGCTTAGATACGGCAGTAAACCTCTATGAGCAGTTCTTC,CASSLDTAVNLYEQFF
TRBV5-6,NA,TRBD1,TRBJ1-2,TGTGCCAGCAGCCCTCTTACAGGGGGCTATGGCTACACCTTC,CASSPLTGGYGYTF
TRBV9,NA,NA,TRBJ2-7,TGTGCCAGCAGTCGCGGCCCTAACTACGAGCAGTACTTC,CASSRGPNYEQYF
TRBV6-6,NA,TRBD1,TRBJ2-3,TGTGCCAGCAGTGCCGGGACAGGGGGATCAGATACGCAGTATTTT,CASSAGTGGSDTQYF
TRBV7-2,NA,NA,TRBJ2-1,TGTGCCAGCAGCCCGATGGGACTTACGAACAATGAGCAGTTCTTC,CASSPMGLTNNEQFF
TRBV7-6,NA,NA,TRBJ2-7,TGTGCCAGCAGCTTATCTGCTAGCGACGACGAGCAGTACTTC,CASSLSASDDEQYF
TRBV4-3,NA,NA,TRBJ2-3,TGCGCCAGCAGCCAAGATGCAGGGGTGGGGAACACAGATACGCAGTATTTT,CASSQDAGVGNTDTQYF
TRBV7-9,NA,NA,TRBJ2-6,TGTGCCAGCAGCTTAGGCGGGGTACCCTCTGGGGCCAACGTCCTGACTTTC,CASSLGGVPSGANVLTF
TRBV7-2,NA,NA,TRBJ2-1,TGTGCCAGCAGCTTGTATTCAGAGGCGAATGAGCAGTTCTTC,CASSLYSEANEQFF
TRBV9,NA,NA,TRBJ2-7,TGTGCCAGCAGCGTAGGTTCCGGGGGGCCCTCCTACGAGCAGTACTTC,CASSVGSGGPSYEQYF
TRBV6-5,NA,NA,TRBJ2-7,TGTGCCAGCAGTCTGGACCCTTACGGATCTTCCGAGCAGTACTTC,CASSLDPYGSSEQYF
TRBV7-8,NA,TRBD2,TRBJ2-1,TGTGCCAGCAGCTTATTAGCGGGGGACTACAATGAGCAGTTCTTC,CASSLLAGDYNEQFF
TRBV27,NA,NA,TRBJ2-5,TGTGCCAGCAGTCCGAAGGGAGGGGGGAGAGAGACCCAGTACTTC,CASSPKGGGRETQYF
TRBV7-9,NA,NA,TRBJ2-7,TGTGCCAGCAGCGGACGCCAGACCTACGAGCAGTACTTC,CASSGRQTYEQYF
TRBV5-1,NA,TRBD1,TRBJ2-7,TGCGCCAGCAGCTTGGGACAGGGAGTCGACGAGCAGTACTTC,CASSLGQGVDEQYF